These T cell receptor beta chains were read from a single sample in a study of Graves' ophthalmopathy and Graves' hyperthyroidism. TCRdb re-called the multiplex PCR reads through MiXCR, storing one row per CDR3 protein. The data hold hundreds of thousands of distinct CDR3 sequences, with 40% observed a single time. Sequencing was carried out using peripheral blood. These receptors originate from an adult man with Graves' ophthalmopathy. Both conserved end residues are part of each CDR3. D genes are given only for firm matches. For some rows the clone size is stated as once, few or many, or as a class when expanded; others skip it.

NA	TRBV20-1	TRBJ1-6	NA	CSARDSAGTNSPLHF	TGCAGTGCTAGAGATTCGGCAGGGACGAATTCACCCCTCCACTTT
NA	TRBV9	TRBJ2-7	NA	CASSPAGTTGQYF	TGTGCCAGCTCACCGGCCGGGACAACGGGTCAGTACTTC
NA	TRBV7-2	TRBJ2-5	many	CASSLDTVAETQYF	TGTGCCAGCAGCTTAGACACGGTTGCAGAGACCCAGTACTTC
NA	TRBV7-9	TRBJ1-1	NA	CASSETTEMNTEAFF	TGTGCCAGCAGTGAAACGACGGAGATGAACACTGAAGCTTTCTTT
NA	TRBV12-3/TRBV12-4	TRBJ2-5	NA	CASSLVLAETQYF	TGTGCCAGCAGTTTAGTATTGGCCGAGACCCAGTACTTC
TRBD1	TRBV7-2	TRBJ2-7	NA	CASSPAPGQGREQYF	TGTGCCAGCAGCCCCGCGCCGGGACAGGGGCGAGAGCAGTACTTC
TRBD1	TRBV20-1	TRBJ1-1	NA	CSALEGNRGLRTEAFF	TGCAGTGCGCTAGAGGGGAACAGGGGGCTAAGGACTGAAGCTTTCTTT
NA	TRBV2	TRBJ1-3	NA	CASSLPSRALGNTIYF	TGTGCCAGCAGTCTTCCGAGCAGGGCACTTGGAAACACCATATATTTT
NA	TRBV15	TRBJ1-1	NA	CATSRFGTANTEAFF	TGTGCCACCAGCAGGTTCGGGACGGCGAACACTGAAGCTTTCTTT
TRBD1	TRBV2	TRBJ1-5	NA	CASGDRGGGQPQHF	TGTGCCAGCGGTGACAGGGGTGGGGGTCAGCCCCAGCATTTT
NA	TRBV5-1	TRBJ2-5	NA	CASNPRPAAQETQYF	TGCGCCAGCAACCCCCGGCCGGCAGCACAAGAGACCCAGTACTTC
TRBD1	TRBV29-1	TRBJ1-1	NA	CSVERLTGGRTEAFF	TGCAGCGTTGAGCGGTTAACAGGGGGGCGCACTGAAGCTTTCTTT
NA	TRBV5-1	TRBJ2-5	NA	CASSAIGVETQYF	TGCGCCAGCAGCGCGATCGGGGTAGAGACCCAGTACTTC
NA	TRBV7-9	TRBJ1-6	many	CASSSFTGFDSPLHF	TGTGCCAGCAGCTCCTTTACAGGGTTTGATTCACCCCTCCACTTT
NA	TRBV7-8	TRBJ2-5	NA	CASSLAPGDLGETQYF	TGTGCCAGCAGCTTAGCCCCCGGGGACCTAGGAGAGACCCAGTACTTC
NA	TRBV4-2	TRBJ1-5	NA	CASSQDSAGTQPQHF	TGTGCCAGCAGCCAAGATTCGGCAGGGACTCAGCCCCAGCATTTT
NA	TRBV10-3	TRBJ2-2	many	CAISEGWVATNTGELFF	TGTGCCATCAGTGAGGGTTGGGTAGCCACCAACACCGGGGAGCTGTTTTTT
TRBD1	TRBV5-1	TRBJ1-1	many	CASSSARGVGTEAFF	TGCGCCAGCAGCTCGGCCAGGGGGGTCGGCACTGAAGCTTTCTTT
NA	TRBV2	TRBJ1-5	NA	CASRTGTGSNQPQHF	TGTGCCAGCAGGACCGGGACGGGTAGCAATCAGCCCCAGCATTTT
NA	TRBV6-5	TRBJ1-1	NA	CANSYRAGTEAFF	TGTGCCAACAGTTACCGTGCGGGAACTGAAGCTTTCTTT
TRBD1	TRBV7-2	TRBJ2-5	many	CASSLITRGQETQYF	TGTGCCAGCAGCTTAATTACCAGGGGGCAAGAGACCCAGTACTTC
NA	TRBV20-1	TRBJ2-5	many	CSAIGGFETQYF	TGCAGTGCTATTGGGGGGTTTGAGACCCAGTACTTC
NA	TRBV2	TRBJ2-7	few	CASSEDRVIFEQYF	TGTGCCAGCAGTGAAGACAGGGTAATTTTCGAGCAGTACTTC
NA	TRBV4-2	TRBJ1-1	NA	CASSQEAVSSTNTEAFF	TGTGCCAGCAGCCAAGAGGCGGTGTCCAGCACTAACACTGAAGCTTTCTTT
NA	TRBV7-9	TRBJ2-7	once	CASSLGGYGYEQYF	TGTGCCAGCAGCTTAGGAGGGTATGGCTACGAGCAGTACTTC
NA	TRBV10-3	TRBJ1-5	NA	CAISARMGDQPQHF	TGTGCCATCAGTGCTAGAATGGGGGATCAGCCCCAGCATTTT
NA	TRBV30	TRBJ2-7	NA	CAWSVHRTYEQYF	TGTGCCTGGAGTGTACACAGGACCTACGAGCAGTACTTC
NA	TRBV24-1	TRBJ2-5	many	CATSDRTTGPGGQETQYF	TGTGCCACCAGTGATAGAACGACAGGACCTGGGGGCCAAGAGACCCAGTACTTC
NA	TRBV11-2	TRBJ1-2	many	CASSRGVYAYTF	TGTGCCAGCAGCCGAGGGGTCTATGCCTACACCTTC
NA	TRBV6-6	TRBJ1-1	NA	CASSYSRRLGKGTEAFF	TGTGCCAGCAGTTACTCACGACGTCTGGGGAAGGGGACTGAAGCTTTCTTT
NA	TRBV7-9	TRBJ2-5	NA	CASSNRNNEHFF	TGTGCCAGCAGCAACCGGAACAATGAGCATTTCTTC
NA	TRBV24-1	TRBJ2-7	NA	CASSLSTGSEQYF	TGTGCCAGCAGTTTGTCTACGGGGTCCGAGCAGTACTTC
NA	TRBV14	TRBJ2-5	few	CASSISPVGETQYF	TGTGCCAGCAGCATAAGTCCCGTGGGAGAGACCCAGTACTTC
NA	TRBV12-3/TRBV12-4	TRBJ2-7	many	CASSFSGSTYEQYF	TGTGCCAGCAGTTTTAGCGGCAGTACCTACGAGCAGTACTTC
TRBD2	TRBV20-1	TRBJ2-5	few	CSAGDRGGETQYF	TGCAGTGCGGGGGACCGCGGGGGGGAGACCCAGTACTTC